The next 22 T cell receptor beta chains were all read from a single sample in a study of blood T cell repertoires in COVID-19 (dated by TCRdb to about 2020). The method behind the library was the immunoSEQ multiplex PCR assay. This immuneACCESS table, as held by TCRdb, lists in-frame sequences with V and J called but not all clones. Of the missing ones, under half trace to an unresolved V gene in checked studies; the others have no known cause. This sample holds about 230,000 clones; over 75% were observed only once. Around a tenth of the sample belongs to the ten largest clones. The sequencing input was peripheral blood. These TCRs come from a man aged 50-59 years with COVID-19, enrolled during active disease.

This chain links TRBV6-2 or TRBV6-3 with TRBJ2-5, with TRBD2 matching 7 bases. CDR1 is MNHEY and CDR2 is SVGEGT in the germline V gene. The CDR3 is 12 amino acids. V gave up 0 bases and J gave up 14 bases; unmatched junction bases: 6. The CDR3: CASSYSIGGTYF. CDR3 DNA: TGTGCCAGCAGTTACTCTATCGGGGGGACCTACTTC.

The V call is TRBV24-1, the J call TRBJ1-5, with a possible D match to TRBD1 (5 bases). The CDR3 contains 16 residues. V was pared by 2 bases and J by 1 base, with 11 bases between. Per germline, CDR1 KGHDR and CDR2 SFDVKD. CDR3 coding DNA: TGTGCCACCAGTGATTCAAGACAGTTCAGCAATCAGCCCCAGCATTTT. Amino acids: CATSDSRQFSNQPQHF.

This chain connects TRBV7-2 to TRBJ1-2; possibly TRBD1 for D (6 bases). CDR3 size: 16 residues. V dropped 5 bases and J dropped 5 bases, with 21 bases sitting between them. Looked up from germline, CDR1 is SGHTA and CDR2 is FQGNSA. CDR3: CASSPRGGAQAYGYTF. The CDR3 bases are TGTGCCAGCAGCCCCCGGGGGGGGGCGCAAGCATATGGCTACACCTTC.

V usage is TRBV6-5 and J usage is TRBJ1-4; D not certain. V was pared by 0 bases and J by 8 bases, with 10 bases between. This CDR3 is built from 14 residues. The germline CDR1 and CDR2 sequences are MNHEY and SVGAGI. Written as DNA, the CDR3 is TGTGCCAGCAGTTACTCGGGTGGCGGCGAAAAACTGTTTTTT. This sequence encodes CASSYSGGGEKLFF.

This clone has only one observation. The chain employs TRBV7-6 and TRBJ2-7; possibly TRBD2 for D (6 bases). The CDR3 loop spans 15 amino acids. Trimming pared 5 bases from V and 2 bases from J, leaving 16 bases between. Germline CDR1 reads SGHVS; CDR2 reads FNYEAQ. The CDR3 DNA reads TGTGCCAGCAGCCCGATAATTAGCGGAACCTACGAGCAGTACTTC. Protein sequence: CASSPIISGTYEQYF.

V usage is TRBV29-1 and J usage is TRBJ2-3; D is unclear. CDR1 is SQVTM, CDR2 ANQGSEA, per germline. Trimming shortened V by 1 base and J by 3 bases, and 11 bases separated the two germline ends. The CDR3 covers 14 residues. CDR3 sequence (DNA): TGCAGCGTTGAAGCCGGCGGTAGGACAGATACGCAGTATTTT. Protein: CSVEAGGRTDTQYF.

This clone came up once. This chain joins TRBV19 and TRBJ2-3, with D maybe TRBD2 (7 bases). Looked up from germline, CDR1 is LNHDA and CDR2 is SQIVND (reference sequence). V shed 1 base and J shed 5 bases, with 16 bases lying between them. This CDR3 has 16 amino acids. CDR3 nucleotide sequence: TGTGCCAGTAGTATAGTAGGGGGGAGGGCCATAGATACGCAGTATTTT. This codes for CASSIVGGRAIDTQYF.

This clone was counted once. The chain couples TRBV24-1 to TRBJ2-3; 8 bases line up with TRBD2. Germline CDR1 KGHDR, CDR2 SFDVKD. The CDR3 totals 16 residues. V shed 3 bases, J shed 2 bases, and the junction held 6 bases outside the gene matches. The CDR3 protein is CATSDDGGGITDTQYF. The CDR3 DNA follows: TGTGCCACCAGTGATGACGGGGGGGGCATCACAGATACGCAGTATTTT.

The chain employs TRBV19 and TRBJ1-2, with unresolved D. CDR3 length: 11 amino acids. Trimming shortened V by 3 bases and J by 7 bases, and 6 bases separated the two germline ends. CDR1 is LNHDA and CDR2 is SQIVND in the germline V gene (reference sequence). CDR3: CASSIGSGYTF. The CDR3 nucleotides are TGTGCCAGTAGTATTGGTAGTGGCTACACCTTC.

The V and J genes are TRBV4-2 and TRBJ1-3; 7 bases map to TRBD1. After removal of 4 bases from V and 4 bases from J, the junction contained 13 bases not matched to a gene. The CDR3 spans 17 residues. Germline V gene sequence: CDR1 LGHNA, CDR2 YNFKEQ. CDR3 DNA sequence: TGTGCCAGCAGCCCCTCACCAGGGACAGCTATGGGAAACACCATATATTTT. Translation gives CASSPSPGTAMGNTIYF.

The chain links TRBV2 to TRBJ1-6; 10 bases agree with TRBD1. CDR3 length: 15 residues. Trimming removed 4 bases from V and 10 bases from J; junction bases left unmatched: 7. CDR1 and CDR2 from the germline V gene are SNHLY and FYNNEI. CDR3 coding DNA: TGTGCCAGCAGTGCCGTCGGGACAGGGGAATCACCCCTCCACTTT. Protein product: CASSAVGTGESPLHF. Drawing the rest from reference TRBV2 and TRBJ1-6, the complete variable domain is EPEVTQTPSHQVTQMGQEVILRCVPISNHLYFYWYRQILGQKVEFLVSFYNNEISEKSEIFDDQFSVERPDGSNFTLKIRSTKLEDSAMYFCASSAVGTGESPLHFGNGTRLTVT.

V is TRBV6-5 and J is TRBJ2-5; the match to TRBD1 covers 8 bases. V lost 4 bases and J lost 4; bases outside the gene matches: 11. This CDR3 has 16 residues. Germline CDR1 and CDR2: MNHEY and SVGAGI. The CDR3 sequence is CASSSTRAGGGETQYF. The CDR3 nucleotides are TGTGCCAGCAGTTCCACTAGGGCAGGGGGCGGAGAGACCCAGTACTTC.

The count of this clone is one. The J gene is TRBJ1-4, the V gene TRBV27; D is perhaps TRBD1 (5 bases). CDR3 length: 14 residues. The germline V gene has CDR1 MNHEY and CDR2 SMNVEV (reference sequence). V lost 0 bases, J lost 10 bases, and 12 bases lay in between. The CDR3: CASSLSWGGIKLFF. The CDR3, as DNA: TGTGCCAGCAGTTTATCGTGGGGCGGGATAAAACTGTTTTTT.

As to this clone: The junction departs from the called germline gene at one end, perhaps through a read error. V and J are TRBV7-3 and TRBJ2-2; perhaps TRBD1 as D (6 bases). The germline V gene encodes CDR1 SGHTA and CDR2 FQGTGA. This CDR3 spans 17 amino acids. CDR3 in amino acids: CASSDRDIFAKTGELFF. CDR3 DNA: TGTGCCAGCAGCGACCGGGACATATTTGCGAAAACCGGGGAGCTGTTTTTT.

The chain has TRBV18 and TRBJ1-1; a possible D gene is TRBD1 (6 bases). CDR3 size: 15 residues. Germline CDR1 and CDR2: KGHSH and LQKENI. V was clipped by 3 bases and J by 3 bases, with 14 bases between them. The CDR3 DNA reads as TGTGCCAGCTCACCTCCGGGGGGCTGGGACACTGAAGCTTTCTTT. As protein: CASSPPGGWDTEAFF.

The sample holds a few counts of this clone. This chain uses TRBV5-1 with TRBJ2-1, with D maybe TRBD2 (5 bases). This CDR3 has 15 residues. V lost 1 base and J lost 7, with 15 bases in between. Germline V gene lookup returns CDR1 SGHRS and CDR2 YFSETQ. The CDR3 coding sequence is TGCGCCAGCAGCTTGTCCGGACTGGAGTTGAATGAGCAGTTCTTC. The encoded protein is CASSLSGLELNEQFF.

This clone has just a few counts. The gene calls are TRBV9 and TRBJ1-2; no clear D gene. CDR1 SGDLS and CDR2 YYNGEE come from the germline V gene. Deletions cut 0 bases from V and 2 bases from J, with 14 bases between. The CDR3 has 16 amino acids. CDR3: CASSVGEGRLNYGYTF. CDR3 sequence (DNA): TGTGCCAGCAGCGTAGGGGAGGGCAGGTTGAACTATGGCTACACCTTC.

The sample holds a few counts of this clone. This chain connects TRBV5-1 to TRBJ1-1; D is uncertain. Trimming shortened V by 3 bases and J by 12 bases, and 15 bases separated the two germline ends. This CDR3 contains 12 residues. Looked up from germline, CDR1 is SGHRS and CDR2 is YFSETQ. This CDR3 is CASSYLPGDSFF. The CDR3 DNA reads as TGCGCCAGCAGCTACCTACCCGGAGATTCTTTCTTT. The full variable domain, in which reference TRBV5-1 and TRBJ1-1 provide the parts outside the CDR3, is KAGVTQTPRYLIKTRGQQVTLSCSPISGHRSVSWYQQTPGQGLQFLFEYFSETQRNKGNFPGRFSGRQFSNSRSEMNVSTLELGDSALYLCASSYLPGDSFFGQGTRLTVV.

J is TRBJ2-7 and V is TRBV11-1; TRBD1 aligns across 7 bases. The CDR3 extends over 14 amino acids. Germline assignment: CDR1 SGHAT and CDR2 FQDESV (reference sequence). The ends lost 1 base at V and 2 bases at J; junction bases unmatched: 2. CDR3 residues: CASSLGQGPYEQYF. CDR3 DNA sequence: TGTGCCAGCAGCTTAGGACAGGGACCCTACGAGCAGTACTTC.

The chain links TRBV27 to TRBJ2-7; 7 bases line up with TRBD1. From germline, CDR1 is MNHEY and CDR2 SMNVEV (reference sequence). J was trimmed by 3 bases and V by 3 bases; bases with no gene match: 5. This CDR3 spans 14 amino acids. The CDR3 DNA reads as TGTGCCAGCAGTTTCCGGGACAGTGACTACGAGCAGTACTTC. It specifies CASSFRDSDYEQYF.

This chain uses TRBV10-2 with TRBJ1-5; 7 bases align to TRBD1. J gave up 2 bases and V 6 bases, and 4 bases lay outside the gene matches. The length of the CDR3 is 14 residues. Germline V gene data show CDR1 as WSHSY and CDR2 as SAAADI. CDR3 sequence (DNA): TGCGCCAGCAGCTCAGGGGGTGGCAATCAGCCCCAGCATTTT. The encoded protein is CASSSGGGNQPQHF.

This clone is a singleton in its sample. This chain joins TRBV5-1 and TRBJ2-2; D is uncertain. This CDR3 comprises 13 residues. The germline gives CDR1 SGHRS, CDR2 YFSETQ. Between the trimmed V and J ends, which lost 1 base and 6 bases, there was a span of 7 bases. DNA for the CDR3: TGCGCCAGCAGCTTGAGCGAGGCCGGGGAGCTGTTTTTT. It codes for CASSLSEAGELFF. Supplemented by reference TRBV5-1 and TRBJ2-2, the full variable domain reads KAGVTQTPRYLIKTRGQQVTLSCSPISGHRSVSWYQQTPGQGLQFLFEYFSETQRNKGNFPGRFSGRQFSNSRSEMNVSTLELGDSALYLCASSLSEAGELFFGEGSRLTVL.